This is a list of T cell receptor beta chains from one sample in a study of early T cells in non-severe SARS-CoV-2 infection. TCRdb recomputed calls from the 5' RACE reads with MiXCR, one row per CDR3 protein. The repertoire holds about 48,000 distinct CDR3 sequences, with about 10% as singletons. Sequenced material: whole blood. Receptors originate from an adult who was a healthcare worker with PCR-confirmed SARS-CoV-2 infection or an uninfected control (not recorded which). CDR3s include the opening cysteine and the closing phenylalanine or tryptophan. D genes are given only for firm matches. Not all rows give a size; the values are once, few, many and, for expanded clones, a class.

v_call: TRBV6-1
d_call: -
j_call: TRBJ1-2
clone_size: many
cdr3_nt: TGTGCCAACCGGGGGGCAGGCCGCAGGGGCTACACCTTC
cdr3_aa: CANRGAGRRGYTF

v_call: TRBV24-1
d_call: -
j_call: TRBJ1-1
clone_size: -
cdr3_nt: TGTGCCACCAGTGACCAACCCCCCGCCGATGAAGCTTTCTTT
cdr3_aa: CATSDQPPADEAFF

v_call: TRBV20-1
d_call: -
j_call: TRBJ2-2
clone_size: many
cdr3_nt: TGCAGTGCTAGACTCAGGGGCACCGGGGAGCTGTTTTTT
cdr3_aa: CSARLRGTGELFF

v_call: TRBV6-4
d_call: TRBD2
j_call: TRBJ2-3
clone_size: many
cdr3_nt: TGTGCCAGCAGTGACGTTAGCGGGGGTAGAGATACGCAGTATTTT
cdr3_aa: CASSDVSGGRDTQYF

v_call: TRBV11-2
d_call: -
j_call: TRBJ1-2
clone_size: -
cdr3_nt: TGTGCCAGCAGCTTAAGGCAGGGGTACGGCTACACCTTC
cdr3_aa: CASSLRQGYGYTF

v_call: TRBV29-1
d_call: TRBD1
j_call: TRBJ1-2
clone_size: few
cdr3_nt: TGCAGCGTCCAGGGGACAGGGGGATATGGCTACACCTTC
cdr3_aa: CSVQGTGGYGYTF

v_call: TRBV6-4
d_call: -
j_call: TRBJ2-1
clone_size: many
cdr3_nt: TGTGCCAGCAGTGACGGGAGCTCCTACAATGAGCAGTTCTTC
cdr3_aa: CASSDGSSYNEQFF

v_call: TRBV14
d_call: TRBD2
j_call: TRBJ2-1
clone_size: few
cdr3_nt: TGTGCCAGCAGCCTAATCGGGACTAGCGGGAAGGGTGAGCAGTTCTTC
cdr3_aa: CASSLIGTSGKGEQFF

v_call: TRBV29-1
d_call: -
j_call: TRBJ2-1
clone_size: -
cdr3_nt: TGCAGCCTACGGGGCGGTCCAGGGGGGAATGAGCAGTTCTTC
cdr3_aa: CSLRGGPGGNEQFF

v_call: TRBV2
d_call: -
j_call: TRBJ2-2
clone_size: -
cdr3_nt: TGTGCCAGCATAAAGGCTAGCGACGGCGGGGAGCTGTTTTTT
cdr3_aa: CASIKASDGGELFF

v_call: TRBV28
d_call: -
j_call: TRBJ2-1
clone_size: -
cdr3_nt: TGTGCCAGCCTGAATGCCTTGAACAATGAGCAGTTCTTC
cdr3_aa: CASLNALNNEQFF

v_call: TRBV25-1
d_call: -
j_call: TRBJ1-1
clone_size: many
cdr3_nt: TGTGCCAGCAGTGAAGTAAGGGGATGGATGGGCACTGAAGCTTTCTTT
cdr3_aa: CASSEVRGWMGTEAFF

v_call: TRBV6-1
d_call: -
j_call: TRBJ2-7
clone_size: many
cdr3_nt: TGTGCCAGCAGTGAAGGCAACCAACAGGGCTACGAGCAGTACTTC
cdr3_aa: CASSEGNQQGYEQYF

v_call: TRBV20-1
d_call: -
j_call: TRBJ1-4
clone_size: -
cdr3_nt: TGCAGTGCTAGAGATTTGGGGGGGGCCACTAATGAAAAACTGTTTTTT
cdr3_aa: CSARDLGGATNEKLFF

v_call: TRBV29-1
d_call: -
j_call: TRBJ2-2
clone_size: -
cdr3_nt: TGCAGCGTTGTTCTACTAGCAGACACCGGGGAGCTGTTTTTT
cdr3_aa: CSVVLLADTGELFF

v_call: TRBV20-1
d_call: TRBD2
j_call: TRBJ2-7
clone_size: -
cdr3_nt: TGCAGTGCCCCTTTACTAGCGGGAGGGCCGGGCGAGCAGTACTTC
cdr3_aa: CSAPLLAGGPGEQYF

v_call: TRBV20-1
d_call: -
j_call: TRBJ1-1
clone_size: many
cdr3_nt: TGCAGTGCTAGAGCCCTGGGCCAACCGAACACTGAAGCTTTCTTT
cdr3_aa: CSARALGQPNTEAFF

v_call: TRBV7-8
d_call: -
j_call: TRBJ1-5
clone_size: -
cdr3_nt: TGTGCCAGCAGCTACGACGCAGTATATAGCAATCAGCCCCAGCATTTT
cdr3_aa: CASSYDAVYSNQPQHF

v_call: TRBV7-9
d_call: TRBD1
j_call: TRBJ2-5
clone_size: -
cdr3_nt: TGTGCCAGCAGCGACGAATCTGGACAGGATCGGGAGACCCAGTACTTC
cdr3_aa: CASSDESGQDRETQYF

v_call: TRBV12-5
d_call: -
j_call: TRBJ2-1
clone_size: few
cdr3_nt: TGTGCTAGTACCACGGACCAATCCCCCTACAATGAGCAGTTCTTC
cdr3_aa: CASTTDQSPYNEQFF

v_call: TRBV12-3/TRBV12-4
d_call: TRBD1
j_call: TRBJ2-7
clone_size: -
cdr3_nt: TGTGCCAGCAGTCCCACCGGACAGGGGGCCAAGTACTTC
cdr3_aa: CASSPTGQGAKYF

v_call: TRBV28
d_call: -
j_call: TRBJ1-6
clone_size: -
cdr3_nt: TGTGCCAGCAGTACAACCGGGACCTTATTGTCCTCCTATAATTCACCCCTCCACTTT
cdr3_aa: CASSTTGTLLSSYNSPLHF

v_call: TRBV7-2
d_call: TRBD1
j_call: TRBJ1-1
clone_size: few
cdr3_nt: TGTGCCAGCAGTCCAGGGGGCTGGAAAGCTTTCTTT
cdr3_aa: CASSPGGWKAFF

v_call: TRBV6-1
d_call: -
j_call: TRBJ2-3
clone_size: few
cdr3_nt: TGTGCCAGCAGTAAGGATCGAGATACGCAGTATTTT
cdr3_aa: CASSKDRDTQYF

v_call: TRBV2
d_call: -
j_call: TRBJ2-7
clone_size: once
cdr3_nt: TGTGCCAGCAGTGAGGAATCTTCCTACGAGCAGTACTTC
cdr3_aa: CASSEESSYEQYF

v_call: TRBV10-2
d_call: TRBD1
j_call: TRBJ2-7
clone_size: -
cdr3_nt: TGCGCCAGCAGTGAGCCGGGACAGGCGGAGTACTTC
cdr3_aa: CASSEPGQAEYF

v_call: TRBV11-2
d_call: TRBD2
j_call: TRBJ2-1
clone_size: many
cdr3_nt: TGTGCCAGCAGCTTAGAGTTCACTAGCGGCTGGGAGCAGTTCTTC
cdr3_aa: CASSLEFTSGWEQFF

v_call: TRBV6-6
d_call: TRBD1
j_call: TRBJ2-2
clone_size: -
cdr3_nt: TGTGCCAGCAGGACCGACAGGGCAAAGAGCACCGGGGAGCTGTTTTTT
cdr3_aa: CASRTDRAKSTGELFF

v_call: TRBV7-2
d_call: -
j_call: TRBJ2-3
clone_size: many
cdr3_nt: TGTGCCAGCAGCGCTTTCACTAGGACGCAGTATTTT
cdr3_aa: CASSAFTRTQYF

v_call: TRBV10-3
d_call: -
j_call: TRBJ2-7
clone_size: many
cdr3_nt: TGTGCCATCAGTGAGTACCGGGAAGCCTACGAGCAGTACTTC
cdr3_aa: CAISEYREAYEQYF

v_call: TRBV5-6
d_call: TRBD1
j_call: TRBJ1-5
clone_size: -
cdr3_nt: TGTGCCAGCAGCCTGGCCGGGACAGGGTTGCCCCAGCATTTT
cdr3_aa: CASSLAGTGLPQHF

v_call: TRBV20-1
d_call: TRBD2
j_call: TRBJ2-3
clone_size: many
cdr3_nt: TGCAGTGCGGGGACTAGCGGGAGTACAGATACGCAGTATTTT
cdr3_aa: CSAGTSGSTDTQYF

v_call: TRBV6-5
d_call: -
j_call: TRBJ1-1
clone_size: many
cdr3_nt: TGTGCCAGCACCTATCAAGCTGAAGCTTTCTTT
cdr3_aa: CASTYQAEAFF

v_call: TRBV7-9
d_call: TRBD1
j_call: TRBJ1-1
clone_size: many
cdr3_nt: TGTGCCAGCAGCTTAGAGAAGGGGGCGGACACTGAAGCTTTCTTT
cdr3_aa: CASSLEKGADTEAFF

v_call: TRBV7-2
d_call: TRBD2
j_call: TRBJ2-3
clone_size: many
cdr3_nt: TGTGCCAGCAGCTTAGTCGGGCTAGCGGGGAGCACAGATACGCAGTATTTT
cdr3_aa: CASSLVGLAGSTDTQYF

v_call: TRBV7-9
d_call: -
j_call: TRBJ1-1
clone_size: many
cdr3_nt: TGTGCCAGCAGCCTGAGGACAGCGAACACTGAAGCTTTCTTT
cdr3_aa: CASSLRTANTEAFF

v_call: TRBV6-5
d_call: -
j_call: TRBJ2-3
clone_size: -
cdr3_nt: TGTGCCAGCAGTTACTCGAGATGGCTACCCGCCGATACGCAGTATTTT
cdr3_aa: CASSYSRWLPADTQYF

v_call: TRBV29-1
d_call: TRBD1
j_call: TRBJ1-2
clone_size: many
cdr3_nt: TGCAGCGTAGCCCCAGGGGGCGGCTATGGCTACACCTTC
cdr3_aa: CSVAPGGGYGYTF

v_call: TRBV7-9
d_call: -
j_call: TRBJ2-5
clone_size: many
cdr3_nt: TGTGCCAGCAGCTTAGCGGCAGGGATAGAGACCCAGTACTTC
cdr3_aa: CASSLAAGIETQYF

v_call: TRBV5-1
d_call: -
j_call: TRBJ1-6
clone_size: -
cdr3_nt: TGCGCCAGCAGCATGGGCAGGGATAATTCACCCCTCCACTTT
cdr3_aa: CASSMGRDNSPLHF

v_call: TRBV6-5
d_call: TRBD1
j_call: TRBJ2-5
clone_size: -
cdr3_nt: TGTGCCAGCAGGGTCGGGACAGCCCAAGAGACCCAGTACTTC
cdr3_aa: CASRVGTAQETQYF

v_call: TRBV12-3/TRBV12-4
d_call: -
j_call: TRBJ2-1
clone_size: many
cdr3_nt: TGTGCCAGCAGTTTGAACGAGCAGTTCTTC
cdr3_aa: CASSLNEQFF

v_call: TRBV28
d_call: -
j_call: TRBJ2-7
clone_size: many
cdr3_nt: TGTGCCAGCAGTCTAAAGTACAGGGCGTTCGAGCAGTACTTC
cdr3_aa: CASSLKYRAFEQYF

v_call: TRBV30
d_call: -
j_call: TRBJ1-5
clone_size: -
cdr3_nt: TGTGCCTGGAGTGTCGGGAATCAGCCCCAGCATTTT
cdr3_aa: CAWSVGNQPQHF

v_call: TRBV7-9
d_call: -
j_call: TRBJ2-5
clone_size: few
cdr3_nt: TGTGCCAGCAGCCCCTCCGAAGAGACCCAGTACTTC
cdr3_aa: CASSPSEETQYF

v_call: TRBV7-8
d_call: -
j_call: TRBJ1-1
clone_size: -
cdr3_nt: TGTGCCAGCAGCTTAGCTGACAGCGGAAGCACTGAAGCTTTCTTT
cdr3_aa: CASSLADSGSTEAFF

v_call: TRBV6-5
d_call: TRBD1
j_call: TRBJ1-1
clone_size: many
cdr3_nt: TGTGCCAGCAGTCGGGCAGGGGGCGGCAGTGAAGCTTTCTTT
cdr3_aa: CASSRAGGGSEAFF

v_call: TRBV18
d_call: -
j_call: TRBJ1-5
clone_size: -
cdr3_nt: TGTGCCAGCTCACCCCCCCTCCTAGGCAATCAGCCCCAGCATTTT
cdr3_aa: CASSPPLLGNQPQHF

v_call: TRBV3-1
d_call: -
j_call: TRBJ1-1
clone_size: many
cdr3_nt: TGTGCCAGCAGCCAAGCGGGGGGAAACGCTGAAGCTTTCTTT
cdr3_aa: CASSQAGGNAEAFF

v_call: TRBV4-2
d_call: TRBD2
j_call: TRBJ2-3
clone_size: many
cdr3_nt: TGTGCCAGCAGCCCTCAGCGGGGTTCGGATACGCAGTATTTT
cdr3_aa: CASSPQRGSDTQYF

v_call: TRBV28
d_call: -
j_call: TRBJ2-7
clone_size: -
cdr3_nt: TGTGCCAGCAGTTTGAGGCTCCCGGGCGAGCAGTACTTC
cdr3_aa: CASSLRLPGEQYF

v_call: TRBV11-2
d_call: -
j_call: TRBJ2-2
clone_size: -
cdr3_nt: TGTGCCAGCAACCCAGGCCAGGGGGGCACCGGGGAGCTGTTTTTT
cdr3_aa: CASNPGQGGTGELFF

v_call: TRBV6-5
d_call: TRBD2
j_call: TRBJ2-3
clone_size: -
cdr3_nt: TGTGCCAGCAGTCCCCCGGGACTAGCTTCAGATACGCAGTATTTT
cdr3_aa: CASSPPGLASDTQYF

v_call: TRBV20-1
d_call: -
j_call: TRBJ1-4
clone_size: -
cdr3_nt: TGCAGTGCTTGGGCAACTAATGAAAAACTGTTTTTT
cdr3_aa: CSAWATNEKLFF

v_call: TRBV3-1
d_call: -
j_call: TRBJ2-7
clone_size: once
cdr3_nt: TGTGCCAGCAGCCAAGAAATGTTACCCTACGAGCAGTACTTC
cdr3_aa: CASSQEMLPYEQYF

v_call: TRBV6-6
d_call: TRBD1
j_call: TRBJ2-2
clone_size: many
cdr3_nt: TGTGCCAGCAGTTCCCGACAGGGGAAAAACACCGGGGAGCTGTTTTTT
cdr3_aa: CASSSRQGKNTGELFF

v_call: TRBV5-1
d_call: -
j_call: TRBJ1-5
clone_size: few
cdr3_nt: TGCGCCAGCAGCCGGGAGCGGGATCAGCCCCAGCATTTT
cdr3_aa: CASSRERDQPQHF

v_call: TRBV6-5
d_call: TRBD1
j_call: TRBJ2-7
clone_size: many
cdr3_nt: TGTGCCAGCAGTTACTCGAAAGGGGGCAACGAGCAGTACTTC
cdr3_aa: CASSYSKGGNEQYF

v_call: TRBV7-3
d_call: -
j_call: TRBJ1-3
clone_size: -
cdr3_nt: TGTGCCAGCAGCTCCCAAGCCGGGGCTGGAAACACCATATATTTT
cdr3_aa: CASSSQAGAGNTIYF

v_call: TRBV2
d_call: TRBD1
j_call: TRBJ2-2
clone_size: -
cdr3_nt: TGTGCCAGCAGTGTGTTACAGGGGGGCACCGGGGAGCTGTTTTTT
cdr3_aa: CASSVLQGGTGELFF